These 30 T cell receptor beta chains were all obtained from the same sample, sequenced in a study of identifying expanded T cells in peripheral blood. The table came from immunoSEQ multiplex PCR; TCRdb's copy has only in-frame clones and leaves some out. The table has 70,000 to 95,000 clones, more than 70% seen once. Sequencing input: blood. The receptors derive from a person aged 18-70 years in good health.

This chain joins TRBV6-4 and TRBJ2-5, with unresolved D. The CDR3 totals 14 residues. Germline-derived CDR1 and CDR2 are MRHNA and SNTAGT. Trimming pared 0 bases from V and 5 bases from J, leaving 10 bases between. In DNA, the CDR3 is TGTGCCAGCAGTGACTCTCTAGAATCGGAGACCCAGTACTTC. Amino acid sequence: CASSDSLESETQYF.

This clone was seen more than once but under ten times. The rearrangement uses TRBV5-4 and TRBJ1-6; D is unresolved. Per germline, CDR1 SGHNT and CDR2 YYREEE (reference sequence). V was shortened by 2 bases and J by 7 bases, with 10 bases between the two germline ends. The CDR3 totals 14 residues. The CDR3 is CASSFAGQNSPLHF. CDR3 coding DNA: TGTGCCAGCAGCTTTGCCGGCCAAAATTCACCCCTCCACTTT. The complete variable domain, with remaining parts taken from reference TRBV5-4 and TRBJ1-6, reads ETGVTQSPTHLIKTRGQQVTLRCSSQSGHNTVSWYQQALGQGPQFIFQYYREEENGRGNFPPRFSGLQFPNYSSELNVNALELDDSALYLCASSFAGQNSPLHFGNGTRLTVT.

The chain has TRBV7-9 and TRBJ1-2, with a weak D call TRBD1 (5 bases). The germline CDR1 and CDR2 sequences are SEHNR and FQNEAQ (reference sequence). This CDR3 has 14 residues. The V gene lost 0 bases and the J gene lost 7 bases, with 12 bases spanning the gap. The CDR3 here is CASSLAQGFSGYTF. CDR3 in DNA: TGTGCCAGCAGCTTAGCCCAGGGATTTTCTGGCTACACCTTC.

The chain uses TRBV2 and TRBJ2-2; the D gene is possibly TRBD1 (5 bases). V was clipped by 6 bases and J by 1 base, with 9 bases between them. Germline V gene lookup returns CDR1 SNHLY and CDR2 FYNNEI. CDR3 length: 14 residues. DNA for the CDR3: TGTGCCAGCAGCGTACAGGTGAACACCGGGGAGCTGTTTTTT. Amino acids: CASSVQVNTGELFF.

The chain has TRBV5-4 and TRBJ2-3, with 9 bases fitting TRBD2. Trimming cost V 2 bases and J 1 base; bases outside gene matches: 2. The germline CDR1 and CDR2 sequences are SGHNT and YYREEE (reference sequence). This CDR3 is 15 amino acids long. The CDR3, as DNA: TGTGCCAGCAGCTTCCCTAGCGGGGGCACAGATACGCAGTATTTT. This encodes CASSFPSGGTDTQYF. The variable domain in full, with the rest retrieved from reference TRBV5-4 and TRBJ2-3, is ETGVTQSPTHLIKTRGQQVTLRCSSQSGHNTVSWYQQALGQGPQFIFQYYREEENGRGNFPPRFSGLQFPNYSSELNVNALELDDSALYLCASSFPSGGTDTQYFGPGTRLTVL.

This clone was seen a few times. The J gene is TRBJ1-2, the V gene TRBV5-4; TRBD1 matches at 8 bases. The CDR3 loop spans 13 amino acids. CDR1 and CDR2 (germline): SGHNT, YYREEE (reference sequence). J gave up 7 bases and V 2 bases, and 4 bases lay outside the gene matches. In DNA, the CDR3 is TGTGCCAGCAGCTTTGGACAGGGTAGTGGCTACACCTTC. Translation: CASSFGQGSGYTF.

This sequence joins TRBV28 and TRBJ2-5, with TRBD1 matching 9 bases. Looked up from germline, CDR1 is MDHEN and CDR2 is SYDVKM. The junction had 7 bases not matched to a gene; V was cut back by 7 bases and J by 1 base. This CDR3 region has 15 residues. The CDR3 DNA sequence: TGTGCCAGCATTACCGGGACAGGGTTCCAAGAGACCCAGTACTTC. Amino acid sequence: CASITGTGFQETQYF.

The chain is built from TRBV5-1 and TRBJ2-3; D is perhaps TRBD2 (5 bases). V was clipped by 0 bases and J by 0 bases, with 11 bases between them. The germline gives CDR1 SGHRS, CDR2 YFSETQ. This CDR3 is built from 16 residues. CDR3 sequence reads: CASSLGTSPSTDTQYF. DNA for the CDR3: TGCGCCAGCAGCTTGGGTACTAGTCCTAGCACAGATACGCAGTATTTT.

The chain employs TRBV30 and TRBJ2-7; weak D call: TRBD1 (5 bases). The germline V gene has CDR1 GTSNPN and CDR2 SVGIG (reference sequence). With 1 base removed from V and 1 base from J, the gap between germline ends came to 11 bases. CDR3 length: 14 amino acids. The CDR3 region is CAWSGGRVSYEQYF. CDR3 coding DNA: TGTGCCTGGAGTGGGGGCAGGGTATCCTACGAGCAGTACTTC.

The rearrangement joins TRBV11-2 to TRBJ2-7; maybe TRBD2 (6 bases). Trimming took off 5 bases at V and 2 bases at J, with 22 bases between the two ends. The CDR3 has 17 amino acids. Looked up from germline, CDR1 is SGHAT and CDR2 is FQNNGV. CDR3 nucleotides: TGTGCCAGCAGCCCGCATCCCGGGACTCATTCCCCCTACGAGCAGTACTTC. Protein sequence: CASSPHPGTHSPYEQYF. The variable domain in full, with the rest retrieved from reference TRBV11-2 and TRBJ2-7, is EAGVAQSPRYKIIEKRQSVAFWCNPISGHATLYWYQQILGQGPKLLIQFQNNGVVDDSQLPKDRFSAERLKGVDSTLKIQPAKLEDSAVYLCASSPHPGTHSPYEQYFGPGTRLTVT.

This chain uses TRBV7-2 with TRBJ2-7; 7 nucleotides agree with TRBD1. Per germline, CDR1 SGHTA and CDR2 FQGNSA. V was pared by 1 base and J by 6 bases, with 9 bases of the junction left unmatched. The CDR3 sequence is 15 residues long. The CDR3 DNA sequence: TGTGCCAGCAGCTTAGATAGGGGGCATCTTGTCGAGCAGTACTTC. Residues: CASSLDRGHLVEQYF.

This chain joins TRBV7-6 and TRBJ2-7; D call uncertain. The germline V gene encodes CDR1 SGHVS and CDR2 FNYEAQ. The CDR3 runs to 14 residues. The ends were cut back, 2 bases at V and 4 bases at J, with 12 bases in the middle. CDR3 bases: TGTGCCAGCAGCTTAACGACCTTCGGGTACGAGCAGTACTTC. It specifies CASSLTTFGYEQYF.

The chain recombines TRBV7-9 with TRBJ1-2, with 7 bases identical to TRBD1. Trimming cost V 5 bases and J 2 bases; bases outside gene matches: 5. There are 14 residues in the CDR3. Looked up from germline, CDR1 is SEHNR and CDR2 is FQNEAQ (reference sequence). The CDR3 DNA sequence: TGTGCCAGCAGCCCACCGACAGGGAACTATGGCTACACCTTC. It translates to CASSPPTGNYGYTF.

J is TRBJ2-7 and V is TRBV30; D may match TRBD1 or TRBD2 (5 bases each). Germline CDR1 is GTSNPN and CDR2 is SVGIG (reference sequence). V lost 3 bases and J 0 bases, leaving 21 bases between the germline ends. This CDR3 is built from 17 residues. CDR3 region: CAWRSTSGRESSYEQYF. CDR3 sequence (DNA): TGTGCCTGGAGATCTACCTCAGGCAGGGAGAGCTCCTACGAGCAGTACTTC.

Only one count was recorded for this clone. The CDR3 DNA sequence: TGCGCCAGCAGCTTTCTAGCGGGAAGGGGCGGCACAGATACGCAGTATTTT. Translating it yields CASSFLAGRGGTDTQYF. The V and J genes are TRBV5-1 and TRBJ2-3; the match to TRBD2 covers 9 bases. Germline trimming cut 2 bases from V and 1 base from J; bases unmatched to any gene: 8. Germline V gene data show CDR1 as SGHRS and CDR2 as YFSETQ. The CDR3 spans 17 residues.

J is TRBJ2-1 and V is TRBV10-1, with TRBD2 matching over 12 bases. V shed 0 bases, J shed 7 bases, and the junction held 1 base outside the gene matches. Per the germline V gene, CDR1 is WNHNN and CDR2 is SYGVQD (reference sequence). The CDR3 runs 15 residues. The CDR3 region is CASSESGLAGNEQFF. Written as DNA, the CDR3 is TGCGCCAGCAGTGAGTCCGGACTAGCGGGAAATGAGCAGTTCTTC.

The CDR3 here is CASSFVQGVVNEQFF. CDR3 in DNA: TGTGCCAGCAGTTTCGTACAGGGAGTGGTGAATGAGCAGTTCTTC. This chain connects TRBV28 to TRBJ2-1, with a weak D call TRBD1 (6 bases). Trimming removed 3 bases from V and 7 bases from J, with 16 bases in between. This CDR3 has 15 residues. Germline lookup yields CDR1 MDHEN and CDR2 SYDVKM.

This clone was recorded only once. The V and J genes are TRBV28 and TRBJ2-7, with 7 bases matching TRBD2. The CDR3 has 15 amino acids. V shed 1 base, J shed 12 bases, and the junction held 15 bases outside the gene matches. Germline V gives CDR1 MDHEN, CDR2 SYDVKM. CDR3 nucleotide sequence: TGTGCCAGCAGTTTATCGGGGTCGGGAGGAGGATTTCTGTACTTC. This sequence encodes CASSLSGSGGGFLYF.

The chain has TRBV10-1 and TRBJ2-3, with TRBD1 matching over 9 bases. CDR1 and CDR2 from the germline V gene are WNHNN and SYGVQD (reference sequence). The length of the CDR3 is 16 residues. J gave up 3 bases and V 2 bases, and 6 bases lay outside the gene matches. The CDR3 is CASSEVPGQGTDTQYF. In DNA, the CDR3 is TGCGCCAGCAGTGAGGTTCCGGGACAGGGTACAGATACGCAGTATTTT.

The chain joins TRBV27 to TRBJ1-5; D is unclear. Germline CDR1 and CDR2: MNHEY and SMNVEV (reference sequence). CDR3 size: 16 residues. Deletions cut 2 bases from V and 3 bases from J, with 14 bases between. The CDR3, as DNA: TGTGCCAGCAGTTTAGTGTTAGGTGGGCCCAATCAGCCCCAGCATTTT. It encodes CASSLVLGGPNQPQHF.

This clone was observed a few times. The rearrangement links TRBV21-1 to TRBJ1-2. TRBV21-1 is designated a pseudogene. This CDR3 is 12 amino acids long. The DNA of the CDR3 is TGTGCCAGCAGTCGACTAAACTATGGCTACACCTTC. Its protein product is CASSRLNYGYTF.

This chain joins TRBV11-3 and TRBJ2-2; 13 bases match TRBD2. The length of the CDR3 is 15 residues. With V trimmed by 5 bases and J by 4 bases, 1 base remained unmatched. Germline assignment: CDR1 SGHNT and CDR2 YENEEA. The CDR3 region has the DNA TGTGCCAGCAGCAGGACTAGCGGGAGCACCGGGGAGCTGTTTTTT. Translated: CASSRTSGSTGELFF.

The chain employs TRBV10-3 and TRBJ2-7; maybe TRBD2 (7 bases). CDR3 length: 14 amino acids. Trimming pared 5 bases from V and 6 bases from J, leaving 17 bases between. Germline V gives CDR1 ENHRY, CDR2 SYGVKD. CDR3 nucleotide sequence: TGTGCCATCAGTAGACAGGCCGGGGAGGGCGAGCAGTACTTC. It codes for CAISRQAGEGEQYF.

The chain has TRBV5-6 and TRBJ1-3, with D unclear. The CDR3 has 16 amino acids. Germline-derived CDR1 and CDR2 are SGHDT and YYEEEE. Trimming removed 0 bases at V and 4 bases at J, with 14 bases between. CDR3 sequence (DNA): TGTGCCAGCAGCTTGGCACTCGGATCTCCAGGAAACACCATATATTTT. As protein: CASSLALGSPGNTIYF. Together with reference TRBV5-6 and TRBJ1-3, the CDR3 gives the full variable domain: DAGVTQSPTHLIKTRGQQVTLRCSPKSGHDTVSWYQQALGQGPQFIFQYYEEEERQRGNFPDRFSGHQFPNYSSELNVNALLLGDSALYLCASSLALGSPGNTIYFGEGSWLTVV.

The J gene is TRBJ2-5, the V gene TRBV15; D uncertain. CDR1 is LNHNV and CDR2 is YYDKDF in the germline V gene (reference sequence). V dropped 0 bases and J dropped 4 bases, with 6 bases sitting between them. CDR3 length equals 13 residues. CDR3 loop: CATSRDVGETQYF. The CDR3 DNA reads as TGTGCCACCAGCAGAGATGTCGGAGAGACCCAGTACTTC.

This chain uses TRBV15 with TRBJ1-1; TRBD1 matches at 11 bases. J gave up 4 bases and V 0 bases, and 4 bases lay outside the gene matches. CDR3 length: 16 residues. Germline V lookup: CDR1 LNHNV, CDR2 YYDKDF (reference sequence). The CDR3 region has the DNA TGTGCCACCAGCAGAGAATATGGACAGGGGGCCACTGAAGCTTTCTTT. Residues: CATSREYGQGATEAFF.

The CDR3 reads CASSTRSGRVAETQYF. The CDR3 DNA follows: TGTGCCAGCAGCACGCGGTCTGGTAGAGTGGCAGAGACCCAGTACTTC. The genes are TRBV9 and TRBJ2-5; D unresolved. Germline V gives CDR1 SGDLS, CDR2 YYNGEE. The CDR3 loop spans 16 amino acids. Trimming shortened V by 4 bases and J by 4 bases, and 20 bases separated the two germline ends.

Written as DNA, the CDR3 is TGTGCCAGCAGCTCCGCTAGCGGGAGCGCGAGTGAGCAGTTCTTC. Residues: CASSSASGSASEQFF. This chain joins TRBV7-9 and TRBJ2-1; 10 nucleotides agree with TRBD2. V was clipped by 4 bases and J by 9 bases; unmatched bases: 9. The CDR3 is 15 residues long. The V gene's germline CDR1 is SEHNR and CDR2 FQNEAQ (reference sequence).

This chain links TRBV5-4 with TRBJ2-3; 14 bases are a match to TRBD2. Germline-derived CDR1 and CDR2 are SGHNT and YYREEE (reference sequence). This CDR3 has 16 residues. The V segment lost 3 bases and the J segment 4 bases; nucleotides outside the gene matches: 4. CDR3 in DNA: TGTGCCAGCAGCTCGGGACTAGCGGGAGAGGCAGATACGCAGTATTTT. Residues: CASSSGLAGEADTQYF.

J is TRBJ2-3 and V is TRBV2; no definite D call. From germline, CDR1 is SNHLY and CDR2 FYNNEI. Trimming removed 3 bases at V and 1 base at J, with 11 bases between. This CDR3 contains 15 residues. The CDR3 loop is CASSDRAPGTDTQYF. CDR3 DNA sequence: TGTGCCAGCAGTGACCGGGCCCCGGGCACAGATACGCAGTATTTT.